One and the same sample provided the 9 T cell receptor beta chains below, sequenced in a study of cytomegalovirus exposure and HLA in healthy donors. Amplification used 60 Vbeta primers and 13 Jbeta primers. TCRdb keeps only in-frame clones here, not all; method: immunoSEQ multiplex PCR. The specimen's table records around 200,000 clones. The sample comprised PBMCs. These receptors all come from a girl between 2 and 10 years old in good health and CMV-seropositive.

J is TRBJ1-5 and V is TRBV6-6; the D gene is possibly TRBD1 (5 bases). The CDR3 is made up of 13 amino acids. Germline V lookup: CDR1 MNHNY, CDR2 SVGAGI (reference sequence). Trimming shortened V by 6 bases and J by 7 bases, and 13 bases separated the two germline ends. The CDR3 coding sequence is TGTGCCAGCAGCAACGGGGGACGGCAGCCCCAGCATTTT. Translated, it gives CASSNGGRQPQHF.

This sequence joins TRBV7-8 and TRBJ1-5; 11 bases line up with TRBD1. The CDR3 length is 18 residues. V was clipped by 5 bases and J by 4 bases; unmatched bases: 13. Germline CDR1 reads SGHVS; CDR2 reads FQNEAQ. CDR3 region: CASSPGQGAPVGNQPQHF. DNA of the CDR3: TGTGCCAGCAGCCCCGGACAGGGGGCGCCTGTCGGGAATCAGCCCCAGCATTTT.

V usage is TRBV20-1 and J usage is TRBJ1-2; D gene unclear. The V gene lost 5 bases and the J gene lost 8 bases, with 9 bases spanning the gap. This CDR3 contains 10 residues. CDR1 and CDR2 from the germline V gene are DFQATT and SNEGSKA (reference sequence). CDR3 protein: CSASPGGYTF. CDR3 bases: TGCAGTGCTTCACCGGGAGGCTACACCTTC.

This rearrangement joins TRBV7-8 to TRBJ2-3; 7 nucleotides align to TRBD2. In germline, CDR1 is SGHVS, CDR2 FQNEAQ. The CDR3 sequence is 14 residues long. V trimming: 5 bases; J trimming: 2 bases; junction bases outside the gene matches: 4. The CDR3 DNA sequence: TGTGCCAGCAGCATTAGCGGGCTCACAGATACGCAGTATTTT. Translated: CASSISGLTDTQYF.

The chain employs TRBV27 and TRBJ2-7; TRBD1 aligns across 8 bases. The germline CDR1 and CDR2 sequences are MNHEY and SMNVEV (reference sequence). This CDR3 spans 16 amino acids. After removal of 5 bases from V and 3 bases from J, the junction contained 12 bases not matched to a gene. The CDR3 sequence: CASSPDQGQAVYEQYF. CDR3 in DNA: TGTGCCAGCAGTCCAGACCAGGGACAGGCCGTCTACGAGCAGTACTTC.

The V call is TRBV19, the J call TRBJ2-1; 7 nucleotides align to TRBD2. Germline V gene data show CDR1 as LNHDA and CDR2 as SQIVND (reference sequence). With 10 bases clipped from V and 7 bases from J, the junction kept 22 bases outside the gene matches. CDR3 size: 17 residues. CDR3 nucleotides: TGTGCCACCTCAGCCCCCCTAAGCGGGAAAAGAGTGAATGAGCAGTTCTTC. Its protein is CATSAPLSGKRVNEQFF.

The V call is TRBV29-1, the J call TRBJ2-4, with D perhaps TRBD1 (6 bases). From germline, CDR1 is SQVTM and CDR2 ANQGSEA. The CDR3 is made up of 15 amino acids. V lost 5 bases, J lost 7 bases, and 21 bases lay in between. The CDR3 DNA reads TGCAGCGTTACGGCCCCTTTGGGACACCCGAACATTCAGTACTTC. Its translation: CSVTAPLGHPNIQYF.

The chain recombines TRBV4-2 with TRBJ2-1, with 11 bases matching TRBD2. The CDR3 runs to 18 residues. The V gene's germline CDR1 is LGHNA and CDR2 YNFKEQ. Trimming at V came to 7 bases and at J to 4 bases, leaving 15 bases not matched to a gene. CDR3 in DNA: TGTGCCAGCAAACGGGGACTAGCGGACTTGGAAAGGTACAATGAGCAGTTCTTC. Translating it yields CASKRGLADLERYNEQFF.

The chain carries TRBV19 and TRBJ2-7, with 8 bases identical to TRBD1. From germline, CDR1 is LNHDA and CDR2 SQIVND (reference sequence). With V trimmed by 1 base and J by 6 bases, 8 bases remained unmatched. The CDR3 totals 15 residues. CDR3 nucleotide sequence: TGTGCCAGTAGTATAGGGTCCAGGGGGCTTACCGAGCAGTACTTC. It encodes CASSIGSRGLTEQYF.